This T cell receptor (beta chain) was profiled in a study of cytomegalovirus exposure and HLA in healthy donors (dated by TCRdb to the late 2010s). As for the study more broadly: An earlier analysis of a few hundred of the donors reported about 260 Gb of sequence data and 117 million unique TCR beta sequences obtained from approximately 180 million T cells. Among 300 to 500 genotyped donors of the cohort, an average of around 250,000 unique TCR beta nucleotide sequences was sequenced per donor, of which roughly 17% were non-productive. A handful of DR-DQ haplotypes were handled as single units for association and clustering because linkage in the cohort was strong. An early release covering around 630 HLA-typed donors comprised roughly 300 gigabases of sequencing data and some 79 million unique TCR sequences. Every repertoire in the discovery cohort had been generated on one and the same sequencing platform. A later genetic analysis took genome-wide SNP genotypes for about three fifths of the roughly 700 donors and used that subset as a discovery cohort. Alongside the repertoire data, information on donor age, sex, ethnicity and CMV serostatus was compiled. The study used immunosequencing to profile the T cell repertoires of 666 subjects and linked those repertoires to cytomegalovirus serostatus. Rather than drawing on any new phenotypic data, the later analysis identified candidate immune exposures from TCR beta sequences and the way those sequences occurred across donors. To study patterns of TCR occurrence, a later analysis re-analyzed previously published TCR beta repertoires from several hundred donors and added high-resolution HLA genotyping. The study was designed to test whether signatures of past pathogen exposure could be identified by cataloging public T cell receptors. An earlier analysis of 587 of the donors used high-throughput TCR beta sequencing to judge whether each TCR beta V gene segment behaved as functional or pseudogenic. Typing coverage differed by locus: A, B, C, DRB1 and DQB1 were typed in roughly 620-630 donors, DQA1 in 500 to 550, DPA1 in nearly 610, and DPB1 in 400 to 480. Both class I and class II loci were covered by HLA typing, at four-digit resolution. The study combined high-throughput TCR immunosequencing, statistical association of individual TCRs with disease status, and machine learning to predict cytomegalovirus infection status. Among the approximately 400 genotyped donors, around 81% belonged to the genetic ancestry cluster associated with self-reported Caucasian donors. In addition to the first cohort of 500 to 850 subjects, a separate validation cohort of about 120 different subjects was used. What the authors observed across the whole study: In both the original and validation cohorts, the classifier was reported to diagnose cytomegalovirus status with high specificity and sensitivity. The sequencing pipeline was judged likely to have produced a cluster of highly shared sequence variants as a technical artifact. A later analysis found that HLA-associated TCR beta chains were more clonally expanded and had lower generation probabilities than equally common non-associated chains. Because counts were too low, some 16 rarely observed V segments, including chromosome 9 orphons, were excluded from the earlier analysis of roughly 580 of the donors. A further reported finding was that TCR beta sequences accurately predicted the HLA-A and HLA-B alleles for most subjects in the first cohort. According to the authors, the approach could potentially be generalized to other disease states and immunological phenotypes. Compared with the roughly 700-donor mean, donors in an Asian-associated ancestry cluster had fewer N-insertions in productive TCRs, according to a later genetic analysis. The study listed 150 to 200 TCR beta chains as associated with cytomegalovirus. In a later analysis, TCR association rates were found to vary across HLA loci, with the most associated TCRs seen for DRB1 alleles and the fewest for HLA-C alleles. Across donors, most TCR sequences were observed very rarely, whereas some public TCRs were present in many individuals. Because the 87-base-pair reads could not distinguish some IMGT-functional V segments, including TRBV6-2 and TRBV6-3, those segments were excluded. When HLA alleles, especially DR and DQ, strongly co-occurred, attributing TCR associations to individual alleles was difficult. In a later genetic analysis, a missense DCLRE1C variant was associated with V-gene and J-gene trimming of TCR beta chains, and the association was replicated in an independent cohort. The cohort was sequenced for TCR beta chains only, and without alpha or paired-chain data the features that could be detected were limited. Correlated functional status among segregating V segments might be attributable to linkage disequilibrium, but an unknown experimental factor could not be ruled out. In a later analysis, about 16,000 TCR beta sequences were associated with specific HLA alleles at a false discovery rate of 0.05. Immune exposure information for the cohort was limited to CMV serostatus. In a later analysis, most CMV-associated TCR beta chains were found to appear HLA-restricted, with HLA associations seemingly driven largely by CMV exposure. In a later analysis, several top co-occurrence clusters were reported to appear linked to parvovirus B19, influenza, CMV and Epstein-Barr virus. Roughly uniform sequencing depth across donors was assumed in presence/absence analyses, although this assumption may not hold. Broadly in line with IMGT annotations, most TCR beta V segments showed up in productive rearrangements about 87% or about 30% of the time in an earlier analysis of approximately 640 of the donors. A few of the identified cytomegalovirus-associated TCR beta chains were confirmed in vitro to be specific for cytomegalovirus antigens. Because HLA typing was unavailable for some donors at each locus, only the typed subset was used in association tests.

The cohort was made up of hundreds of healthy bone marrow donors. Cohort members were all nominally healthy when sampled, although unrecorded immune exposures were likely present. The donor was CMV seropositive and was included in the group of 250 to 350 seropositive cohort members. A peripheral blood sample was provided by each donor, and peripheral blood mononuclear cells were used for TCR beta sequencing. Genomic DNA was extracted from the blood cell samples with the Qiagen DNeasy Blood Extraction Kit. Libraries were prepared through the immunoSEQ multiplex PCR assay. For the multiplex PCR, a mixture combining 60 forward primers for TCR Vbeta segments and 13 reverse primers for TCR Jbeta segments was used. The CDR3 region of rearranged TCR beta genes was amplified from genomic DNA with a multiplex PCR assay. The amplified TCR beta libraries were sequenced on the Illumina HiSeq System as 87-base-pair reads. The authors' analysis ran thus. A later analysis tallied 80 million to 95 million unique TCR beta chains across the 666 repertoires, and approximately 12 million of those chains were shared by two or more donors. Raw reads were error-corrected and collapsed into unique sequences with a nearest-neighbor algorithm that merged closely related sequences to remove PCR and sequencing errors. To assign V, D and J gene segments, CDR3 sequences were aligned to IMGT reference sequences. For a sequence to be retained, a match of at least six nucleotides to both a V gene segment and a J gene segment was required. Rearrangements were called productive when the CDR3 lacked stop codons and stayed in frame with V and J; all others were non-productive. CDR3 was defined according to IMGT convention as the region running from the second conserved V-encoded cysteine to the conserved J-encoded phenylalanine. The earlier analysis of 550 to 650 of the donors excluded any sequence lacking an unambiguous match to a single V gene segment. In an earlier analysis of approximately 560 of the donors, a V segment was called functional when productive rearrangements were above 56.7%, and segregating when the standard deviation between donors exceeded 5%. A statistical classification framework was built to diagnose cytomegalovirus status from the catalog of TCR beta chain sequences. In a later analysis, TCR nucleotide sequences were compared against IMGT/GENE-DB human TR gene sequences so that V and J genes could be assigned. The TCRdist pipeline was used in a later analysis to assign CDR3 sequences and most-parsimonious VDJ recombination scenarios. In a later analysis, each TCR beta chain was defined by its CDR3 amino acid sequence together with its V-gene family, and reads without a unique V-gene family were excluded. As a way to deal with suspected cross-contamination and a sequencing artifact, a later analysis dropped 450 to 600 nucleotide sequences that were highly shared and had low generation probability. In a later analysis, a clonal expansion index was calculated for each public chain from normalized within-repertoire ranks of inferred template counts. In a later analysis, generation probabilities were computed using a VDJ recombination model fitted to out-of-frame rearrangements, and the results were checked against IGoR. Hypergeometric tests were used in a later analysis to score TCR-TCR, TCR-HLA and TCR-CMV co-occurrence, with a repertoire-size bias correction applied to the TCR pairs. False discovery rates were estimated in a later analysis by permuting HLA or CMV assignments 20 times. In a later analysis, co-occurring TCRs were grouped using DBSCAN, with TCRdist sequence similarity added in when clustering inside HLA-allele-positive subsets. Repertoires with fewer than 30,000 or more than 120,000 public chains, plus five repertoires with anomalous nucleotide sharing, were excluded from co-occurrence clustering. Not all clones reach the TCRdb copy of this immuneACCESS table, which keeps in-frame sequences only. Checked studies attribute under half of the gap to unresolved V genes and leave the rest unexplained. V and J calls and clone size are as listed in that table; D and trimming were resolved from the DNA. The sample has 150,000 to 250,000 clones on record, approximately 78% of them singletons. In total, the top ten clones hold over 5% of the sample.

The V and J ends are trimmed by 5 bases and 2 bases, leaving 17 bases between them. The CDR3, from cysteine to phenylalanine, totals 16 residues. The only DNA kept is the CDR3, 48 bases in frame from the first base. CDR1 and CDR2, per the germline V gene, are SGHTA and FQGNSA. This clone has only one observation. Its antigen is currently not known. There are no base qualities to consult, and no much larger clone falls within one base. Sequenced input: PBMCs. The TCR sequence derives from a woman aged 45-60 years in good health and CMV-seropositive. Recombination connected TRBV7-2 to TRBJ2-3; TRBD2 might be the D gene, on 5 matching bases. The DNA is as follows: TGTGCCAGCAGCCCCTCTGGTGGAGGAGCCACAGATACGCAGTATTTT. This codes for CASSPSGGGATDTQYF.